This T cell receptor (beta chain) emerged from a study of T cell responses to AZD1222 COVID-19 vaccine. Study-level findings and limits: Repertoires were collected only later (after the peak T cell response had occurred). A mostly white British donor set with more females was recruited, and clonal diversity was possibly underestimated.

The ends were cut back, 2 bases at V and 2 bases at J, with 15 bases in the middle. Germline V gene lookup returns CDR1 LNHDA and CDR2 SQIVND (reference sequence). The CDR3 loop spans 16 amino acids. TCRdb keeps only in-frame clones here, not all; method: immunoSEQ multiplex PCR. Of roughly 98,000 clones listed, 88% are singletons. Regarding this clone: What it binds is not known.

The sequencing used peripheral blood, collected 28 days after the second AZD1222 dose. The TCR originated in an adult who received the AZD1222 COVID-19 vaccine. The genes are TRBV19 and TRBJ1-2, with a tentative D call TRBD1 (5 bases). The CDR3 sequence: CASSIPLMDTNYGYTF. CDR3 coding DNA: TGTGCCAGTAGTATACCTCTGATGGACACGAACTATGGCTACACCTTC.